Below are 28 T cell receptor beta chains sequenced from a single sample in a study of shared clonotypes between healthy human individuals (dated by TCRdb to 2018 to 2020). The library was built by means of the immunoSEQ multiplex PCR assay. This immuneACCESS table, as held by TCRdb, lists in-frame sequences with V and J called but not all clones. Of the missing ones, under half trace to an unresolved V gene in checked studies; the others have no known cause. Here the sample has 2 million to 2.5 million clones; around 95% occur a single time. Together, the top ten hold less than 0.15% of the sample. The sequenced sample consisted of naive CD4+ T cells sorted from blood. What the cell subset or site label conveys for this sample: CD45RA+ positively selected. The receptors come from a man between 18 and 29 years old in good health.

This clone was detected only once. The rearrangement uses TRBV30 and TRBJ1-6; TRBD1 is a possible D gene (6 bases). V was clipped by 2 bases and J by 9 bases, with 11 bases between them. Germline V gene data show CDR1 as GTSNPN and CDR2 as SVGIG (reference sequence). The CDR3 loop spans 13 amino acids. The DNA of the CDR3 is TGTGCCTGGAGTCCACAGGGAGGTTCACCCCTCCACTTT. This translates into CAWSPQGGSPLHF.

This sequence joins TRBV7-9 and TRBJ2-6; 7 nucleotides align to TRBD1. The CDR3 consists of 19 residues. The germline V gene encodes CDR1 SEHNR and CDR2 FQNEAQ (reference sequence). J lost 2 bases, V lost 1 base, and 11 bases had no gene match. The CDR3 sequence: CASSLGLARGIPGANVLTF. The CDR3 region has the DNA TGTGCCAGCAGCTTAGGTCTTGCCAGGGGGATTCCTGGGGCCAACGTCCTGACTTTC.

The chain couples TRBV2 to TRBJ1-2, with 12 bases aligning to TRBD1. V trimming: 4 bases; J trimming: 4 bases; junction bases outside the gene matches: 7. The CDR3 loop spans 16 amino acids. In germline, CDR1 is SNHLY, CDR2 FYNNEI. The CDR3, as DNA: TGTGCCAGCAGTGCAGGGACAGGGGGCGCGGGCTATGGCTACACCTTC. It specifies CASSAGTGGAGYGYTF.

The chain joins TRBV25-1 to TRBJ1-1; no definite D call. There are 13 residues in the CDR3. CDR1 and CDR2 from the germline V gene are MGHDK and SYGVNS. Trimming took off 4 bases at V and 3 bases at J, with 9 bases between the two ends. The CDR3, as DNA: TGTGCCAGCAGTGCAGGTCAGTACACTGAAGCTTTCTTT. Residues: CASSAGQYTEAFF.

In its sample, this clone was seen once. V is TRBV10-2 and J is TRBJ2-7; TRBD1 matches 7 bases. The CDR3 extends over 14 amino acids. After removal of 8 bases from V and 2 bases from J, the junction contained 9 bases not matched to a gene. Germline V gives CDR1 WSHSY, CDR2 SAAADI. Here the CDR3 reads CASLDRDGPYEQYF. The DNA for the CDR3 is TGCGCCAGCCTCGACAGGGATGGTCCCTACGAGCAGTACTTC.

This chain links TRBV10-1 with TRBJ2-2; D gene ambiguous. This CDR3 comprises 14 residues. Trimming removed 7 bases from V and 0 bases from J, with 9 bases in between. Germline CDR1 and CDR2: WNHNN and SYGVQD (reference sequence). CDR3 sequence reads: CASMRNSNTGELFF. The CDR3 DNA reads as TGCGCCAGCATGCGAAACTCGAACACCGGGGAGCTGTTTTTT.

Remarks on this clone: Other DNA sequences from this sample encode an identical CDR3 as well. This chain uses TRBV5-1 with TRBJ1-1; possibly TRBD1 for D (5 bases). CDR3 length equals 14 residues. Per germline, CDR1 SGHRS and CDR2 YFSETQ. Deletions cut 1 base from V and 0 bases from J, with 7 bases between. The CDR3 bases are TGCGCCAGCAGCTTGACGGGGGTGAACACTGAAGCTTTCTTT. Amino acid sequence: CASSLTGVNTEAFF.

The V gene is TRBV5-1, the J gene TRBJ2-1; weak D call: TRBD2 (7 bases). The length of the CDR3 is 14 residues. The ends were cut back, 4 bases at V and 8 bases at J, with 16 bases in the middle. Per germline, CDR1 SGHRS and CDR2 YFSETQ. CDR3 in DNA: TGCGCCAGCAGCACAAGCGCGGGGGCCGATGAGCAGTTCTTC. Translating it yields CASSTSAGADEQFF. Filled out from reference TRBV5-1 and TRBJ2-1, the complete variable domain reads KAGVTQTPRYLIKTRGQQVTLSCSPISGHRSVSWYQQTPGQGLQFLFEYFSETQRNKGNFPGRFSGRQFSNSRSEMNVSTLELGDSALYLCASSTSAGADEQFFGPGTRLTVL.

V gene TRBV18 combines with J gene TRBJ2-2; D gene ambiguous. In germline, CDR1 is KGHSH, CDR2 LQKENI. V shed 5 bases and J shed 0 bases, with 13 bases lying between them. CDR3 size: 16 residues. CDR3 bases: TGTGCCAGCTCAGGCACGGCTACAGCGAACACCGGGGAGCTGTTTTTT. Translation gives CASSGTATANTGELFF.

CDR3 nucleotides: TGTGCCAGCAGCTTACTCCGGACAGGAGGTCTCTCCTACGAGCAGTACTTC. Residues: CASSLLRTGGLSYEQYF. This chain connects TRBV7-2 to TRBJ2-7; 7 bases align to TRBD1. The CDR3 has 17 residues. Germline V gives CDR1 SGHTA, CDR2 FQGNSA. The junction had 10 bases not matched to a gene; V was cut back by 2 bases and J by 0 bases.

The chain couples TRBV6-5 to TRBJ2-5, with TRBD1 identical over 8 bases. After removal of 5 bases from V and 5 bases from J, the junction contained 1 base not matched to a gene. Germline CDR1 is MNHEY and CDR2 is SVGAGI. This CDR3 has 12 amino acids. The CDR3 DNA is TGTGCCAGCAGTAGGACAGGGGAGACCCAGTACTTC. As protein: CASSRTGETQYF.

The chain uses TRBV7-2 and TRBJ1-2; D gene uncertain. Trimming took 1 base from V and 0 from J, leaving 9 bases between them. The germline CDR1 and CDR2 sequences are SGHTA and FQGNSA. This CDR3 contains 15 residues. Here the CDR3 reads CASSLGNIPNYGYTF. CDR3 DNA sequence: TGTGCCAGCAGCTTAGGAAACATTCCTAACTATGGCTACACCTTC.

This clone was seen once. The V call is TRBV5-1, the J call TRBJ2-5; TRBD2 aligns across 15 bases. This CDR3 contains 20 residues. Losses at the gene ends were 0 bases for V and 4 bases for J; bases not matched to a gene: 13. Looked up from germline, CDR1 is SGHRS and CDR2 is YFSETQ. CDR3 bases: TGCGCCAGCAGCTTGGGAAGGCGGAGCGGACTAGCGGGAGGGGGAGAGACCCAGTACTTC. Its translation is CASSLGRRSGLAGGGETQYF.

The rearrangement joins TRBV4-3 to TRBJ2-3, with D tentatively TRBD1 or TRBD2 (6 bases each). The CDR3 totals 17 residues. Germline values: CDR1 LGHNA, CDR2 YSLEER. Trimming took 0 bases from V and 4 from J, leaving 17 bases between them. The CDR3 DNA sequence: TGCGCCAGCAGCCAAGAAACGGGGGCAGGCGGGGCAGATACGCAGTATTTT. Translated: CASSQETGAGGADTQYF.

V usage is TRBV6-1 and J usage is TRBJ2-1; D is uncertain. Germline CDR1 is MNHNS and CDR2 is SASEGT. The CDR3 is 13 amino acids. V was trimmed by 7 bases and J by 3 bases, leaving 10 bases between them. The CDR3 loop reads CASTLELYNEQFF. DNA of the CDR3: TGTGCCAGCACGCTCGAGCTCTACAATGAGCAGTTCTTC.

This chain uses TRBV7-8 with TRBJ2-1; D is unclear. Trimming removed 3 bases at V and 2 bases at J, with 11 bases between. CDR3 size: 15 residues. Germline V lookup: CDR1 SGHVS, CDR2 FQNEAQ. CDR3 protein: CASSFSEAAYNEQFF. CDR3 DNA: TGTGCCAGCAGCTTTTCTGAGGCTGCCTACAATGAGCAGTTCTTC.

This rearrangement joins TRBV27 to TRBJ2-6; possible D gene TRBD2, 6 bases. V was trimmed by 7 bases and J by 0 bases, leaving 25 bases between them. This CDR3 region has 20 residues. Germline CDR1 MNHEY, CDR2 SMNVEV (reference sequence). Here the CDR3 reads CASTQQYLGGVYSGANVLTF. In nucleotides, the CDR3 is TGTGCCAGCACCCAACAATACCTGGGCGGGGTCTACTCTGGGGCCAACGTCCTGACTTTC.

The V call is TRBV12-5, the J call TRBJ2-2, with D unclear. The CDR3 is 12 amino acids. V lost 4 bases, J lost 6 bases, and 6 bases lay in between. Germline assignment: CDR1 LGHNT and CDR2 FRNRAP. The DNA for the CDR3 is TGTGCTAGTGGTTCCGACTCCGGGGAGCTGTTTTTT. Protein: CASGSDSGELFF.

The V and J genes are TRBV28 and TRBJ1-2; D not resolved. The CDR3 is 16 amino acids. From germline, CDR1 is MDHEN and CDR2 SYDVKM. V shed 4 bases and J shed 7 bases, with 22 bases lying between them. CDR3: CASSSTVSRGLGGYTF. In DNA, the CDR3 is TGTGCCAGCAGTTCTACCGTTTCGCGGGGTCTCGGTGGCTACACCTTC.

The CDR3: CASSQYAMGSPLHF. CDR3 sequence (DNA): TGTGCCAGCAGCCAATACGCCATGGGGTCACCCCTCCACTTT. The genes are TRBV16 and TRBJ1-6; D unclear. The V gene lost 1 base and the J gene lost 10 bases, with 11 bases spanning the gap. Germline CDR1 KGHSY, CDR2 FQNENV. This CDR3 is built from 14 residues.

The chain employs TRBV30 and TRBJ2-7; D gene ambiguous. Germline values: CDR1 GTSNPN, CDR2 SVGIG (reference sequence). V was trimmed by 3 bases and J by 4 bases, leaving 7 bases between them. The CDR3 is 11 amino acids. Here the CDR3 reads CAWSTKYEQYF. In DNA, the CDR3 is TGTGCCTGGAGCACCAAATACGAGCAGTACTTC.

In this sample, this clone turned up once. The chain links TRBV6-6 to TRBJ1-5, with D hard to call. V dropped 5 bases and J dropped 3 bases, with 8 bases sitting between them. This CDR3 is built from 13 residues. From germline, CDR1 is MNHNY and CDR2 SVGAGI (reference sequence). The CDR3 sequence: CASSSPLNQPQHF. As DNA, the CDR3 is TGTGCCAGCAGTAGCCCGCTCAATCAGCCCCAGCATTTT.

The genes are TRBV9 and TRBJ2-7, with 7 bases that match TRBD1. The trim removed 2 bases at V and 6 bases at J, leaving 8 bases unmatched. CDR3 length: 14 residues. The V gene's germline CDR1 is SGDLS and CDR2 YYNGEE. The CDR3 DNA is TGTGCCAGCAGCGTTCTTCTGTGGGACAGCGAGCAGTACTTC. Protein: CASSVLLWDSEQYF.

The chain joins TRBV6-1 to TRBJ1-5; the match to TRBD1 covers 9 bases. This CDR3 spans 17 amino acids. Germline values: CDR1 MNHNS, CDR2 SASEGT. Trimming removed 2 bases from V and 5 bases from J; junction bases left unmatched: 10. The DNA of the CDR3 is TGTGCCAGCAGTGAAATACGGAGACAGGGGGTCGATCAGCCCCAGCATTTT. This sequence encodes CASSEIRRQGVDQPQHF.

V is TRBV13 and J is TRBJ2-7; 10 bases are shared with TRBD1. The junction had 13 bases not matched to a gene; V was cut back by 7 bases and J by 4 bases. CDR3 length equals 16 residues. Germline loops: CDR1 PRHDT, CDR2 FYEKMQ (reference sequence). CDR3 bases: TGTGCCAGCACCCATAATCCGGGACAGGGGAAGTACGAGCAGTACTTC. It specifies CASTHNPGQGKYEQYF.

The rearrangement joins TRBV5-4 to TRBJ2-5; 7 bases line up with TRBD1. Germline V CDR1 and CDR2: SGHNT, YYREEE (reference sequence). Trimming cost V 4 bases and J 4 bases; bases outside gene matches: 7. The CDR3 length is 14 residues. This CDR3 is CASSPTGPGETQYF. Written as DNA, the CDR3 is TGTGCCAGCAGCCCGACAGGGCCAGGAGAGACCCAGTACTTC.

The chain employs TRBV6-5 and TRBJ2-7; D gene unclear. CDR1 is MNHEY and CDR2 is SVGAGI in the germline V gene. CDR3 length: 15 residues. Trimming left V 0 bases short and J 1 base short, with 10 bases between. The DNA for the CDR3 is TGTGCCAGCAGTTACTCGAACTTGGGGTCCTACGAGCAGTACTTC. As protein: CASSYSNLGSYEQYF.

CDR3 region: CASSLVQGPYEQYF. In nucleotides, the CDR3 is TGTGCCAGCAGCTTGGTACAGGGACCCTACGAGCAGTACTTC. The chain employs TRBV5-6 and TRBJ2-7, with D maybe TRBD1 (6 bases). Germline-derived CDR1 and CDR2 are SGHDT and YYEEEE. The germline V and J ends were trimmed by 0 bases and 2 bases, with 9 bases remaining between them. The CDR3 is made up of 14 amino acids.